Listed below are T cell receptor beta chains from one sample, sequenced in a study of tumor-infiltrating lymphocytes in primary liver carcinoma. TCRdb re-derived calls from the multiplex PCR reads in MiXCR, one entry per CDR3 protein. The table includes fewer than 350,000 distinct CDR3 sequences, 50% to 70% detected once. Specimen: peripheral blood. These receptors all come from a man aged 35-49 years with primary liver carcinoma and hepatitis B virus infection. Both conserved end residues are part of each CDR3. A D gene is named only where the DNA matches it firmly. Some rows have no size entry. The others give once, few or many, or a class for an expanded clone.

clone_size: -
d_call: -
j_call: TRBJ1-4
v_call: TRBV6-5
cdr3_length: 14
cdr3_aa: CASRRPALNEKLFF
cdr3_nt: TGTGCCAGCCGCCGCCCTGCTCTTAATGAAAAACTGTTTTTT

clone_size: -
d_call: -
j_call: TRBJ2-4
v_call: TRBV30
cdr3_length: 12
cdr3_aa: CAWSLASNIQYF
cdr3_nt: TGTGCCTGGAGTCTGGCGAGCAACATTCAGTACTTC

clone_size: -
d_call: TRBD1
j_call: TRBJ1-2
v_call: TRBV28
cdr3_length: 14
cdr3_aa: CASSFTGGKRGYTF
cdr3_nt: TGTGCCAGCAGCTTCACAGGGGGCAAACGAGGCTACACCTTC

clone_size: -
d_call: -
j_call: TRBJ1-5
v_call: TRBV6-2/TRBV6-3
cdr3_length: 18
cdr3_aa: CASSYSPMAGHWNEPQHF
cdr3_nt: TGTGCTAGCAGTTACTCGCCGATGGCGGGCCACTGGAATGAGCCCCAGCATTTT

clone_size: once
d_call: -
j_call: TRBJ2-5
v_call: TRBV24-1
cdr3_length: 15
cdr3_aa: CATSDPDRYQATQYF
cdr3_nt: TGTGCCACCAGTGATCCTGACAGGTACCAAGCGACCCAGTACTTC

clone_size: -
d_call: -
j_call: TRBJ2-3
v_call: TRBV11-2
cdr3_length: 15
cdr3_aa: CASSLGRGPTDTQYF
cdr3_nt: TGTGCCAGCAGCTTAGGACGGGGCCCCACAGATACGCAGTATTTT

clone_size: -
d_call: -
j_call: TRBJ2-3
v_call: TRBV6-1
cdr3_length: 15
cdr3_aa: CASTIQRVSADTQYF
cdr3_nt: TGTGCCAGCACCATCCAGAGGGTTAGTGCAGATACGCAGTATTTT

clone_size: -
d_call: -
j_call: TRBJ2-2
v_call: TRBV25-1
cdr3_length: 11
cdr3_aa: CASSDAGELFF
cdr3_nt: TGTGCCAGCAGTGACGCCGGGGAGCTGTTTTTT

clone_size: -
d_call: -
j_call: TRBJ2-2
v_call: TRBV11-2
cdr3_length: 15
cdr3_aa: CASSIGTLHTGELLF
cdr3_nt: TGTGCCAGCAGCATAGGGACACTCCACACCGGGGAGCTGCTTTTT

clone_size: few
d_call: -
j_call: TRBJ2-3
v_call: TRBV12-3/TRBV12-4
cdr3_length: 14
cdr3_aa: CASSLNRYPDTQYF
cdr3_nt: TGTGCCAGCAGTTTGAACAGGTACCCAGATACGCAGTATTTT

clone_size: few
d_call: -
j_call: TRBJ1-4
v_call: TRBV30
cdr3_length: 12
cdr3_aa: CAWSPSNEKLFF
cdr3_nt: TGTGCCTGGAGTCCATCTAATGAAAAACTGTTTTTT

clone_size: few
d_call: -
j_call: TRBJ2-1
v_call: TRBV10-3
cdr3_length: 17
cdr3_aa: CAIRPTGSGRFYDEQFF
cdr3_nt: TGTGCCATCAGACCCACCGGAAGCGGGCGGTTTTACGATGAGCAGTTCTTC

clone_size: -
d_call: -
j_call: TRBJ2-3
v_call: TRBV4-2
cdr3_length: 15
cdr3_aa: CTGSPKAGLADTQYF
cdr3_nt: TGTACCGGCAGCCCTAAGGCGGGACTCGCAGACACGCAGTATTTT